The 13 T cell receptor beta chains listed next were all sequenced from one sample in a study of patients and donors after allogeneic stem cell transplantation. Each CDR3 protein gets one entry after TCRdb re-called the RT-PCR reads with MiXCR. The table includes under 95,000 distinct CDR3 sequences, around 5% detected once. The specimen was blood, either unsorted or a sorted T cell fraction (not recorded which). The source of these receptors is a human donor who was either an allogeneic HSCT recipient or a stem cell or donor lymphocyte infusion donor (not recorded which). It is not recorded whose cells these are; they may come from a transplant donor.

The sample holds a few counts of this clonotype. V and J are TRBV3-1 and TRBJ2-3; D not certain. The CDR3 length is 15 residues. V dropped 3 bases and J dropped 0 bases, with 10 bases sitting between them. Germline CDR1 reads LGHDT; CDR2 reads YNNKEL (reference sequence). CDR3 DNA sequence: TGTGCCAGCAGCCATCTCTTCACGAGCACAGATACGCAGTATTTT. Translating it yields CASSHLFTSTDTQYF.

Worth noting for this clonotype: Compared with germline, one end of the junction differs, possibly owing to a read error. V is TRBV5-6 and J is TRBJ2-6; 8 nucleotides agree with TRBD1. Germline V gives CDR1 SGHDT, CDR2 YYEEEE. The CDR3 covers 18 residues. CDR3 coding DNA: TGTGCCAGCAGCTTGGGGACAGGGCCGTACTCTGGGGCCAGCGTCCTGACTTTC. It encodes CASSLGTGPYSGASVLTF.

This clonotype was observed many times. CDR3 in amino acids: CASSRTSGMTEQFF. The CDR3 coding sequence is TGTGCCAGCAGCCGGACTAGCGGGATGACTGAGCAGTTCTTC. The V call is TRBV7-8, the J call TRBJ2-1; TRBD2 matches 12 bases. Germline V CDR1 and CDR2: SGHVS, FQNEAQ. The CDR3 has 14 residues. J gave up 9 bases and V 5 bases, and 5 bases lay outside the gene matches.

This clonotype was recorded at least ten times. The chain is built from TRBV4-1 and TRBJ2-2; D is unclear. Trimming took 1 base from V and 2 from J, leaving 11 bases between them. The CDR3 is made up of 16 amino acids. Per germline, CDR1 MGHRA and CDR2 YSYEKL. CDR3 amino acids: CASSQGRYSNTGELFF. The CDR3 DNA reads as TGCGCCAGCAGCCAAGGTCGCTACAGCAACACCGGGGAGCTGTTTTTT.

This clonotype was detected many times. The rearrangement links TRBV20-1 to TRBJ1-4; 7 bases align to TRBD1. The CDR3 covers 15 residues. From germline, CDR1 is DFQATT and CDR2 SNEGSKA (reference sequence). The V gene end was trimmed by 6 bases and the J gene end by 0 bases; junction bases not matched to a gene: 7. As DNA, the CDR3 is TGCAGTGCCATACAGGGGTGGGCAACTAATGAAAAACTGTTTTTT. Its translation: CSAIQGWATNEKLFF.

The table lists this clonotype with many counts. This rearrangement joins TRBV20-1 to TRBJ2-5; D possibly corresponds to TRBD2 (6 bases). The CDR3 spans 13 residues. V was trimmed by 7 bases and J by 5 bases, leaving 17 bases between them. The germline V gene encodes CDR1 DFQATT and CDR2 SNEGSKA (reference sequence). The CDR3 reads CSVFESGGETQYF. The CDR3 DNA reads as TGCAGTGTCTTTGAGAGTGGAGGGGAGACCCAGTACTTC.

This clonotype appeared many times. V is TRBV2 and J is TRBJ1-6; maybe TRBD1 (5 bases). Trimming shortened V by 1 base and J by 9 bases, and 10 bases separated the two germline ends. The CDR3 has 14 amino acids. CDR1 and CDR2 (germline): SNHLY, FYNNEI. This CDR3 reads CASSEEGVGSPLHF. The CDR3 nucleotides are TGTGCCAGCAGTGAAGAAGGGGTCGGTTCACCCCTCCACTTT.

This clonotype ranks as medium-sized. V gene TRBV11-2 combines with J gene TRBJ2-2, with 11 bases fitting TRBD2. The CDR3 consists of 19 residues. Per the germline V gene, CDR1 is SGHAT and CDR2 is FQNNGV. V shed 3 bases, J shed 0 bases, and the junction held 9 bases outside the gene matches. The CDR3: CASSFLGLAGNANTGELFF. Here the CDR3 DNA reads TGTGCCAGCAGCTTCCTTGGACTAGCGGGCAACGCGAACACCGGGGAGCTGTTTTTT.

In its sample, this clonotype was seen many times. The chain links TRBV3-1 to TRBJ1-1; 10 bases agree with TRBD1. The CDR3 is made up of 15 amino acids. Trimming removed 1 base from V and 4 bases from J; junction bases left unmatched: 3. Per the germline V gene, CDR1 is LGHDT and CDR2 is YNNKEL (reference sequence). CDR3 protein: CASSQGGTGATEAFF. The CDR3 DNA reads as TGTGCCAGCAGCCAAGGGGGGACAGGGGCCACTGAAGCTTTCTTT.

The sample holds many counts of this clonotype. The chain combines TRBV9 with TRBJ1-1; a weak D match, TRBD1 (5 bases). The V gene lost 4 bases and the J gene lost 3 bases, with 25 bases spanning the gap. The CDR3 is 18 amino acids. Germline assignment: CDR1 SGDLS and CDR2 YYNGEE. CDR3 in amino acids: CASSQLGGAITTDTEAFF. The CDR3 nucleotides read TGTGCCAGCAGCCAACTGGGAGGGGCCATAACTACGGACACTGAAGCTTTCTTT.

This clonotype was counted only a few times. The chain uses TRBV6-5 and TRBJ2-1, with a weak D call TRBD2 (6 bases). V gave up 0 bases and J gave up 5 bases, with 17 bases separating them. Germline CDR1 is MNHEY and CDR2 is SVGAGI. The CDR3 is 17 residues long. CDR3 amino acids: CASSYSRTIGPHNEQFF. CDR3 coding DNA: TGTGCCAGCAGTTACTCCAGGACTATCGGCCCCCACAATGAGCAGTTCTTC.

This clonotype has just a few counts. The chain has TRBV28 and TRBJ2-1, with 8 bases matching TRBD1. The V gene end was trimmed by 3 bases and the J gene end by 15 bases; junction bases not matched to a gene: 7. From germline, CDR1 is MDHEN and CDR2 SYDVKM. The CDR3 has 12 amino acids. The chain's CDR3 is CASSLKRTGPFF. The CDR3 DNA reads TGTGCCAGCAGTTTGAAGAGGACAGGGCCGTTCTTC.

This clonotype was recorded a few times. V gene TRBV29-1 combines with J gene TRBJ1-1; 8 bases are a match to TRBD1. There are 15 residues in the CDR3. The V gene's germline CDR1 is SQVTM and CDR2 ANQGSEA. J gave up 5 bases and V 4 bases, and 12 bases lay outside the gene matches. In DNA, the CDR3 is TGCAGCGTTGTTCGTGCCGACAGGGGAGGGACTGAAGCTTTCTTT. This encodes CSVVRADRGGTEAFF.